The 2 T cell receptor beta chains below all came from one sample that was sequenced in a study of shared clonotypes between healthy human individuals. Clones were read by immunoSEQ multiplex PCR, and TCRdb kept only the in-frame ones, dropping some. The sample comprises 740,000 or so clones, 60% to 75% of which are singletons, and around 2% rests with the top ten. Sample: memory CD4+ T cells sorted from blood. Subset meaning: CD45RA-negative fraction. The receptors were sampled from a woman between 25 and 40 years old in good health.

In the case of this clone: This may be a read error: a much more frequent sequence differs by one nucleotide. The chain joins TRBV5-4 to TRBJ2-7; 10 bases line up with TRBD1. CDR1 is SGHNT and CDR2 is YYREEE in the germline V gene (reference sequence). The CDR3 runs 14 residues. V lost 5 bases, J lost 2 bases, and 4 bases stayed unmatched. CDR3 in amino acids: CASRPGQGTYEQYF. CDR3 DNA sequence: TGTGCCAGCAGACCGGGACAGGGGACCTACGAGCAGTACTTC.

The chain employs TRBV2 and TRBJ1-2; D possibly corresponds to TRBD1 (5 bases). Germline assignment: CDR1 SNHLY and CDR2 FYNNEI. The CDR3 is made up of 13 amino acids. Trimming removed 4 bases at V and 4 bases at J, with 10 bases between. CDR3 sequence (DNA): TGTGCCAGCAGTGGACAGCCTACCTATGGCTACACCTTC. This translates into CASSGQPTYGYTF.